The source of this T cell receptor (beta chain) is a study of blood T cell repertoires in COVID-19. At the level of the study: Both acute and convalescent COVID-19 samples were obtained from the United States, Italy and Spain. Sources were T cells, B-cell-depleted T cells, or PBMCs; the material itself was cDNA or gDNA.

The repertoire was sequenced with immunoSEQ multiplex PCR; TCRdb's copy has only in-frame clones and lacks some. The sample holds 150,000 to 200,000 clones, about 89% seen once. Germline V gene data show CDR1 as SGDLS and CDR2 as YYNGEE. With 3 bases clipped from V and 1 base from J, the junction kept 12 bases outside the gene matches. This CDR3 has 17 residues. Sequenced sample: peripheral blood. The sequence derives from a man between 65 and 80 years old with acute or convalescent COVID-19. The rearrangement joins TRBV9 to TRBJ1-1, with TRBD1 matching over 7 bases. CDR3 nucleotide sequence: TGTGCCAGCAGCGCCGGGACAGCTATCCCGGGGAACACTGAAGCTTTCTTT. Translating it yields CASSAGTAIPGNTEAFF.